This is a list of T cell receptor beta chains from one sample in a study of T-cell reconstitution after alpha-beta-depleted transplantation in children. TCRdb re-called the PCR reads through MiXCR, storing one row per CDR3 protein. The sample records 140,000 to 150,000 distinct CDR3 sequences, 8% to 10% being singletons. Here the sequenced sample was PBMCs, mostly from graft donor cells, taken 180 days after TCRalphabeta/CD19-depleted stem cell transplant. These receptors all stem from a female patient aged 2-15 years who had a stem cell transplant for congenital amegakaryocytic thrombocytopenia, so the T cells may come from the graft donor. CDR3s include the opening cysteine and the closing phenylalanine or tryptophan. Each record gives: J gene, D gene, clone size, V gene, CDR3 DNA, CDR3 protein. A D gene is named only where the DNA matches it firmly. The size entry is marked missing in some rows and otherwise reads once, few, many or a size class.

>TRBJ2-3|NA|many|TRBV5-1
TGCGCCAGCAGGCACGACCTAGATACGCAGTATTTT
CASRHDLDTQYF
>TRBJ1-1|NA|many|TRBV28
TGTGCCAGCAGCGTTCCGGGCTACACTGAAGCTTTCTTT
CASSVPGYTEAFF
>TRBJ2-7|TRBD2|many|TRBV28
TGTGCCAGCAGTTTTTCTCTAGCGGGAGGAACTTACGAGCAGTACTTC
CASSFSLAGGTYEQYF
>TRBJ1-2|NA|many|TRBV4-1
TGCGCCAGCAGCCAACCGGCGGCGGGGTACTATGGCTACACCTTC
CASSQPAAGYYGYTF
>TRBJ2-7|NA|few|TRBV7-2
TGTGCCAGCAAGGGCAGCTCCTACGAGCAGTACTTC
CASKGSSYEQYF
>TRBJ2-5|NA|NA|TRBV5-1
TGCGCCAGCAGCCCGCCAGGCTTCTCAGAGACCCAGTACTTC
CASSPPGFSETQYF
>TRBJ2-7|NA|few|TRBV28
TGTGCCAGCAGTTTAGATCGTCCCTACGAGCAGTACTTC
CASSLDRPYEQYF
>TRBJ2-1|NA|few|TRBV5-4
TGTGCCAGCCGCCGGGACTCGAATTACAATGAGCAGTTCTTC
CASRRDSNYNEQFF
>TRBJ2-1|TRBD2|many|TRBV19
TGTGCCAGTAGTAAGGGACTAGCGGGCCCCAATGAGCAGTTCTTC
CASSKGLAGPNEQFF
>TRBJ1-4|TRBD1|many|TRBV28
TGTGCCAGCAGTTTCCCGACAGGGGGTAATGAAAAACTGTTTTTT
CASSFPTGGNEKLFF
>TRBJ2-2|TRBD2|many|TRBV6-2/TRBV6-3
TGTGCCAGCAGTTACTCGACTAGCAGATCCACCGGGGAGCTGTTTTTT
CASSYSTSRSTGELFF
>TRBJ1-2|NA|many|TRBV4-2
TGTGCCAGCAGCCAAATAGGGGGAGATCGGAATGGCTACACCTTC
CASSQIGGDRNGYTF
>TRBJ1-5|NA|many|TRBV7-8
TGTGCCAGCAGCTTAGCAGGGTTTGGAATCCGGCCCCAGCATTTT
CASSLAGFGIRPQHF
>TRBJ2-5|NA|many|TRBV5-1
TGCGCCAGCAGCTTCTCGGACACCAAAGAGACCCAGTACTTC
CASSFSDTKETQYF
>TRBJ2-3|NA|many|TRBV10-2
TGCGCCAGCAGTGAGTCTAGGGATACGCAGTATTTT
CASSESRDTQYF
>TRBJ1-6|NA|few|TRBV20-1
TGCAGTGCTAGGGGGAGAGACACGGATAATTCACCCCTCCACTTT
CSARGRDTDNSPLHF
>TRBJ2-3|NA|few|TRBV7-7
TGTGCCGTGGGCAGGGCCAGGTTGGATACGCAGTATTTT
CAVGRARLDTQYF
>TRBJ1-2|TRBD1|NA|TRBV5-1
TGCGCCAGCAGCTTGGTGGGGACAGCCTATGGCTACACCTTC
CASSLVGTAYGYTF
>TRBJ2-2|NA|NA|TRBV4-3
TGCGCCAGCAGCCAAGATTTAGGCAGGGATTTCACCGGGGAGCTGTTTTTT
CASSQDLGRDFTGELFF
>TRBJ2-3|NA|NA|TRBV3-1
TGTGCCACCTGCCAAGACAGGAAGCGGAGGGCAGATACGCAGTATTTT
CATCQDRKRRADTQYF
>TRBJ1-4|NA|NA|TRBV15
TGTGCCACCAGCAGAGATCTTACAACAACTAATGAAAAACTGTTTTTT
CATSRDLTTTNEKLFF
>TRBJ2-7|NA|many|TRBV9
TGTGCCAGCAGCGTAGGGGCCCTCTCCTACGAGCAGTACTTC
CASSVGALSYEQYF
>TRBJ2-4|TRBD2|many|TRBV2
TGTGCCAGCAGTGAACAGCGGGGGGGGAACATTCAGTACTTC
CASSEQRGGNIQYF
>TRBJ2-7|NA|many|TRBV12-3/TRBV12-4
TGTGCCAGCAGTGAATATGCTGACAGCTCCTACGAGCAGTACTTC
CASSEYADSSYEQYF
>TRBJ1-5|NA|many|TRBV28
TGTGCCAGCAGTTTATCGTCGGGCGGATTTAGAGCCCAGCATTTT
CASSLSSGGFRAQHF
>TRBJ2-1|TRBD1|NA|TRBV20-1
TGCAGTGCTGGGACAGACTACAATGAGCAGTTCTTC
CSAGTDYNEQFF
>TRBJ2-5|NA|many|TRBV5-1
TGCGCCAGCAGCTTGGTAGCAGCGCGGGAGACCCAGTACTTC
CASSLVAARETQYF
>TRBJ2-5|TRBD1|NA|TRBV7-6
TGTGCCAGCAGCCAGCGGAACAGGGGTGAGACCCAGTACTTC
CASSQRNRGETQYF
>TRBJ2-7|NA|many|TRBV5-6
TGTGCCAGCAGCTTTGGCGGTCACTCCTACGAGCAGTACTTC
CASSFGGHSYEQYF
>TRBJ2-1|TRBD1|many|TRBV27
TGTGCCAGCAGTTTGGGACAGGGGGTAGTTGAGCAGTTCTTC
CASSLGQGVVEQFF
>TRBJ2-1|NA|many|TRBV3-1
TGTGCCAGCAGCCAGTTTACTAGTCCCCTGTCGCAGTTCTTC
CASSQFTSPLSQFF
>TRBJ1-5|NA|many|TRBV5-1
TGCGCCAGCAGCTTAGGGGAACAGCAAAATCAGCCCCAGCATTTT
CASSLGEQQNQPQHF
>TRBJ2-1|NA|few|TRBV5-5
TGTGCCAGCAGCTTGGTCTGGCGAGGGGAGCAGTTCTTC
CASSLVWRGEQFF
>TRBJ2-7|NA|few|TRBV27
TGTGCCAGCAGTTTATCATTAGCTTACGAGCAGTACTTC
CASSLSLAYEQYF